The 2 T cell receptor beta chains below come from one sample, sequenced in a study of graft-versus-host responses after intestinal transplantation. Profiled with immunoSEQ multiplex PCR; TCRdb holds only in-frame clones, not every one. The repertoire holds around 99,000 clones, with approximately 94% as singletons. The antigens of these receptors remain unknown. The specimen comprised unstimulated CD8+ T cells sorted from spleen or lymph node cells, sampled before intestinal transplant. These TCRs come from a human donor who received an intestinal transplant.

The rearrangement links TRBV11-2 to TRBJ2-7, with 8 bases lining up with TRBD1. In germline, CDR1 is SGHAT, CDR2 FQNNGV. Germline trimming cut 5 bases from V and 4 bases from J; bases unmatched to any gene: 13. The CDR3 has 16 residues. This CDR3 is CASSKHAGQVHYEQYF. CDR3 bases: TGTGCCAGCAGCAAGCACGCGGGACAGGTACATTACGAGCAGTACTTC.

The chain links TRBV27 to TRBJ1-1, with D unresolved. V was trimmed by 1 base and J by 1 base, leaving 10 bases between them. This CDR3 contains 15 residues. CDR1 is MNHEY and CDR2 is SMNVEV in the germline V gene (reference sequence). CDR3 loop: CASSLLPRGNTEAFF. CDR3 sequence (DNA): TGTGCCAGCAGTTTATTGCCACGCGGGAACACTGAAGCTTTCTTT.